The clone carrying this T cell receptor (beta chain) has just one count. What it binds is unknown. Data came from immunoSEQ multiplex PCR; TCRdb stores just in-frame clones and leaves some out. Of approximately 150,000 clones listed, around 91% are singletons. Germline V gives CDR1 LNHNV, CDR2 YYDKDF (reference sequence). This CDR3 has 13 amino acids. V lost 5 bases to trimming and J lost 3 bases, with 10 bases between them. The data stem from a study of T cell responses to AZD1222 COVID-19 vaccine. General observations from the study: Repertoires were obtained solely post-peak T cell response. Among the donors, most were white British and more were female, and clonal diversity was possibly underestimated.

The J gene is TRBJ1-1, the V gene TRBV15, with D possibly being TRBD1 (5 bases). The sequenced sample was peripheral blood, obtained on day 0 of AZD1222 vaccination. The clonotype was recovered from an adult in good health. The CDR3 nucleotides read TGTGCCACCAGCCGGCAGGGCCACACTGAAGCTTTCTTT. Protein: CATSRQGHTEAFF. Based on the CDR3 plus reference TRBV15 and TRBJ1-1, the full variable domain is DAMVIQNPRYQVTQFGKPVTLSCSQTLNHNVMYWYQQKSSQAPKLLFHYYDKDFNNEADTPDNFQSRRPNTSFCFLDIRSPGLGDTAMYLCATSRQGHTEAFFGQGTRLTVV.